What follows are 27 T cell receptor beta chains derived from one specimen sequenced in a study of shared clonotypes between healthy human individuals. Here immunoSEQ multiplex PCR was the method, and the copy in TCRdb shows in-frame clones only, minus some. The data contain over a million clones, about 80% of them singletons. Sequencing was performed on memory CD4+ T cells sorted from blood. This sample's subset: CD45RA-negative fraction. The receptors here all came from a man between 18 and 29 years old in good health.

The V and J genes are TRBV10-2 and TRBJ1-1; D remains ambiguous. V was clipped by 8 bases and J by 0 bases, with 10 bases between them. Germline V gene data show CDR1 as WSHSY and CDR2 as SAAADI. The CDR3 totals 13 residues. The CDR3 reads CASRKTLNTEAFF. The CDR3 region has the DNA TGCGCCAGCCGTAAGACCTTGAACACTGAAGCTTTCTTT.

About this clone itself: The same CDR3 also results from other DNA sequences found in this sample. The V call is TRBV6-1, the J call TRBJ2-7; TRBD1 matches at 9 bases. Germline V gives CDR1 MNHNS, CDR2 SASEGT. The CDR3 covers 12 residues. The V gene end was trimmed by 7 bases and the J gene end by 4 bases; junction bases not matched to a gene: 2. CDR3 residues: CASTGQGYEQYF. The CDR3 nucleotides are TGTGCCAGCACGGGACAGGGATACGAGCAGTACTTC.

The table lists this clone with a few counts. V usage is TRBV5-1 and J usage is TRBJ2-3; D gene unclear. This CDR3 comprises 15 residues. The germline V and J ends were trimmed by 1 base and 0 bases, with 9 bases remaining between them. CDR1 and CDR2 (germline): SGHRS, YFSETQ. The CDR3 reads CASSLSVQSTDTQYF. The CDR3 coding sequence is TGCGCCAGCAGCTTGTCGGTACAGAGCACAGATACGCAGTATTTT.

The rearrangement uses TRBV14 and TRBJ1-2; 7 positions agree with TRBD1. The germline V gene encodes CDR1 SGHDN and CDR2 FVKESK. V dropped 1 base and J dropped 2; count of bases not matched to a gene: 1. The CDR3 is made up of 14 amino acids. CDR3 sequence (DNA): TGTGCCAGCAGCCAAGGGACAGGCAACTATGGCTACACCTTC. Amino acids: CASSQGTGNYGYTF.

The chain is built from TRBV19 and TRBJ1-5, with 11 bases aligning to TRBD1. V lost 5 bases and J lost 0; bases outside the gene matches: 6. The germline V gene has CDR1 LNHDA and CDR2 SQIVND (reference sequence). This CDR3 has 17 amino acids. CDR3 residues: CASSYGQGAYSNQPQHF. The CDR3 bases are TGTGCCAGTAGTTATGGACAGGGGGCTTATAGCAATCAGCCCCAGCATTTT.

The chain carries TRBV19 and TRBJ1-2; no firm D call. Between the trimmed V and J ends, which lost 7 bases and 8 bases, there was a span of 14 bases. The germline V gene has CDR1 LNHDA and CDR2 SQIVND (reference sequence). There are 12 residues in the CDR3. The CDR3 protein is CASNREERGYTF. The CDR3 region has the DNA TGTGCCAGTAATCGAGAGGAGAGGGGCTACACCTTC.

This sequence joins TRBV9 and TRBJ1-2; D is uncertain. Germline CDR1 and CDR2: SGDLS and YYNGEE. The CDR3 is made up of 15 amino acids. Trimming removed 0 bases at V and 5 bases at J, with 14 bases between. The CDR3 DNA reads TGTGCCAGCAGCGTAGCTGAGTACTCAATATATGGCTACACCTTC. Protein: CASSVAEYSIYGYTF.

V gene TRBV23-1 combines with J gene TRBJ1-5; no firm D call. TRBV23-1 is assigned to the ORF class and has an uncertain function. V gave up 7 bases and J gave up 5 bases, with 15 bases separating them. The CDR3 extends over 14 amino acids. The CDR3 nucleotides read TGCGCCAGCAATGTATTTCTCCATTATCAGCCCCAGCATTTT. Residues: CASNVFLHYQPQHF.

J is TRBJ2-7 and V is TRBV19; TRBD2 matches at 10 bases. The germline CDR1 and CDR2 sequences are LNHDA and SQIVND (reference sequence). The CDR3 consists of 16 residues. V lost 3 bases to trimming and J lost 2 bases; unmatched junction nucleotides: 7. The CDR3 here is CASSMAGTSGAYEQYF. The CDR3 DNA reads as TGTGCCAGTAGTATGGCCGGAACTAGCGGGGCCTACGAGCAGTACTTC.

This clone showed up just a few times. The chain combines TRBV19 with TRBJ1-2, with a possible D match to TRBD1 (5 bases). The CDR3 is 13 residues long. Germline V lookup: CDR1 LNHDA, CDR2 SQIVND (reference sequence). V was cut by 8 bases and J by 4 bases, with 14 bases left in between. The CDR3 here is CASRDGSSYGYTF. DNA of the CDR3: TGTGCCAGTCGGGACGGATCATCCTATGGCTACACCTTC.

The V call is TRBV28, the J call TRBJ2-5, with 8 bases fitting TRBD1. The J segment lost 3 bases and the V segment lost 6 bases, leaving 15 bases of the junction unmatched. The CDR3 has 17 residues. Germline CDR1 reads MDHEN; CDR2 reads SYDVKM. CDR3 nucleotides: TGTGCCAGCAGACAAACCAGACAGGGGAGCGCGGAAGAGACCCAGTACTTC. Amino acids: CASRQTRQGSAEETQYF.

As to this clone: The sample has other DNA sequences that encode this CDR3 too. The chain joins TRBV4-1 to TRBJ1-1; no clear D. CDR1 is MGHRA and CDR2 is YSYEKL in the germline V gene. The ends were cut back, 0 bases at V and 5 bases at J, with 10 bases in the middle. The length of the CDR3 is 14 residues. CDR3 region: CASSQDRGRTEAFF. CDR3 DNA: TGCGCCAGCAGCCAAGACCGGGGTAGGACTGAAGCTTTCTTT.

This chain connects TRBV6-1 to TRBJ2-3; tentative D call: TRBD2 (6 bases). The CDR3 sequence is 15 residues long. Germline assignment: CDR1 MNHNS and CDR2 SASEGT. Trimming left V 5 bases short and J 6 bases short, with 18 bases between. The CDR3 reads CASSLALRTSDTQYF. The CDR3 nucleotides are TGTGCCAGCAGTCTAGCGCTCCGTACGTCTGATACGCAGTATTTT.

This chain links TRBV5-1 with TRBJ1-6; D gene ambiguous. Germline V gives CDR1 SGHRS, CDR2 YFSETQ. The CDR3 is 13 residues long. Trimming pared 3 bases from V and 8 bases from J, leaving 9 bases between. In nucleotides, the CDR3 is TGCGCCAGCAGCTCTGGGTATGATTCACCCCTCCACTTT. It translates to CASSSGYDSPLHF. Filled out from reference TRBV5-1 and TRBJ1-6, the complete variable domain reads KAGVTQTPRYLIKTRGQQVTLSCSPISGHRSVSWYQQTPGQGLQFLFEYFSETQRNKGNFPGRFSGRQFSNSRSEMNVSTLELGDSALYLCASSSGYDSPLHFGNGTRLTVT.

Regarding this clone: This CDR3 is also generated by other DNA sequences in the sample. The V and J genes are TRBV11-2 and TRBJ2-7; tentative D call: TRBD2 (6 bases). V lost 1 base, J lost 0 bases, and 10 bases lay in between. Germline V gene lookup returns CDR1 SGHAT and CDR2 FQNNGV. This CDR3 comprises 15 residues. CDR3 DNA: TGTGCCAGCAGCTTAGCTGCGGGGCCCTCCTACGAGCAGTACTTC. This gives the protein CASSLAAGPSYEQYF.

Notes on this clone: The same CDR3 is also encoded by other DNA sequences in this sample. The chain's CDR3 is CASSIGRQGNQPQHF. The CDR3 DNA is TGTGCCAGTAGTATCGGAAGACAGGGCAATCAGCCCCAGCATTTT. V and J are TRBV19 and TRBJ1-5; maybe TRBD1 (6 bases). Trimming stripped 3 bases from V and 2 bases from J, with 11 bases between. This CDR3 spans 15 amino acids. Germline loops: CDR1 LNHDA, CDR2 SQIVND (reference sequence).

The chain combines TRBV2 with TRBJ1-1, with D maybe TRBD1 (6 bases). Looked up from germline, CDR1 is SNHLY and CDR2 is FYNNEI. The CDR3 has 13 amino acids. The ends were cut back, 4 bases at V and 4 bases at J, with 10 bases in the middle. The CDR3 spells CASSGQGITEAFF. CDR3 nucleotide sequence: TGTGCCAGCAGTGGGCAGGGGATCACTGAAGCTTTCTTT.

The table lists this clone with a few counts. The chain uses TRBV14 and TRBJ2-1; 10 bases align to TRBD2. The CDR3 has 13 amino acids. In germline, CDR1 is SGHDN, CDR2 FVKESK. Trimming took 1 base from V and 15 from J; bases not matched to a gene: 6. CDR3 in DNA: TGTGCCAGCAGCCAAGCCTTAGCGGGGGGACGGTTCTTC. Protein product: CASSQALAGGRFF. Full variable domain (outside the CDR3, taken from reference TRBV14 and TRBJ2-1): EAGVTQFPSHSVIEKGQTVTLRCDPISGHDNLYWYRRVMGKEIKFLLHFVKESKQDESGMPNNRFLAERTGGTYSTLKVQPAELEDSGVYFCASSQALAGGRFFGPGTRLTVL.

On this clone: Different DNA sequences within this sample yield the same CDR3. The chain joins TRBV18 to TRBJ2-5, with D possibly TRBD2 on 5 matching bases. V gave up 0 bases and J gave up 5 bases, with 10 bases separating them. Germline CDR1 is KGHSH and CDR2 is LQKENI. The CDR3 has 14 amino acids. As DNA, the CDR3 is TGTGCCAGCTCACCACCGGCGGGTCGGGAGACCCAGTACTTC. Translation: CASSPPAGRETQYF.

This clone was found a few times. The chain employs TRBV5-1 and TRBJ2-1; D is unclear. V lost 3 bases, J lost 5 bases, and 3 bases lay in between. The CDR3 runs 11 residues. Looked up from germline, CDR1 is SGHRS and CDR2 is YFSETQ. The CDR3: CASSYNNEQFF. In nucleotides, the CDR3 is TGCGCCAGCAGCTACAACAATGAGCAGTTCTTC.

This clone appeared once. This chain connects TRBV2 to TRBJ1-2; the match to TRBD1 covers 7 bases. The CDR3 length is 15 residues. Looked up from germline, CDR1 is SNHLY and CDR2 is FYNNEI. Trimming took 1 base from V and 3 from J; bases not matched to a gene: 5. CDR3: CASSEGFGTDYGYTF. In DNA, the CDR3 is TGTGCCAGCAGTGAAGGTTTCGGGACAGACTATGGCTACACCTTC. Drawing the rest from reference TRBV2 and TRBJ1-2, the complete variable domain is EPEVTQTPSHQVTQMGQEVILRCVPISNHLYFYWYRQILGQKVEFLVSFYNNEISEKSEIFDDQFSVERPDGSNFTLKIRSTKLEDSAMYFCASSEGFGTDYGYTFGSGTRLTVV.

This chain joins TRBV10-3 and TRBJ2-1; D may correspond to TRBD1 or TRBD2 (6 bases each). The V end was cut by 4 bases, the J end by 1 base, with 11 bases between. The CDR3 has 15 residues. In germline, CDR1 is ENHRY, CDR2 SYGVKD. As DNA, the CDR3 is TGTGCCATCAGTGGGGGGGCTATGTCCTACAATGAGCAGTTCTTC. Amino acid sequence: CAISGGAMSYNEQFF.

The chain is built from TRBV5-6 and TRBJ1-1; the D is unclear. V shed 0 bases and J shed 8 bases, with 8 bases lying between them. Germline-derived CDR1 and CDR2 are SGHDT and YYEEEE. This CDR3 contains 12 residues. The CDR3 spells CASSLGVREAFF. DNA of the CDR3: TGTGCCAGCAGCTTGGGGGTCAGGGAAGCTTTCTTT.

The chain joins TRBV25-1 to TRBJ2-2, with a weak D call TRBD1 (5 bases). Looked up from germline, CDR1 is MGHDK and CDR2 is SYGVNS. The ends were cut back, 4 bases at V and 3 bases at J, with 12 bases in the middle. The CDR3 has 15 amino acids. CDR3 nucleotide sequence: TGTGCCAGCAGTGCCGCTTGGGGCCACACCGGGGAGCTGTTTTTT. This gives the protein CASSAAWGHTGELFF.

This rearrangement joins TRBV29-1 to TRBJ2-2; tentatively, D is TRBD2 (5 bases). The CDR3 contains 15 residues. CDR1 and CDR2 from the germline V gene are SQVTM and ANQGSEA. Trimming shortened V by 0 bases and J by 6 bases, and 14 bases separated the two germline ends. The CDR3 nucleotides read TGCAGCGTTGAAGATGGGAGTCGCCAGGCCGGGGAGCTGTTTTTT. Translating it yields CSVEDGSRQAGELFF.

In nucleotides, the CDR3 is TGCAGCGTTAAAAGACTAGCGGATAGCACAGATACGCAGTATTTT. This encodes CSVKRLADSTDTQYF. V is TRBV29-1 and J is TRBJ2-3; TRBD2 matches at 9 bases. V shed 5 bases and J 0 bases; nucleotides not matched to a gene: 6. Germline values: CDR1 SQVTM, CDR2 ANQGSEA. The CDR3 is 15 residues long.

This chain uses TRBV6-1 with TRBJ2-2; D is tentatively TRBD1 or TRBD2 (5 bases each). Trimming removed 3 bases at V and 3 bases at J, with 11 bases between. The CDR3 is 15 residues long. Looked up from germline, CDR1 is MNHNS and CDR2 is SASEGT. As DNA, the CDR3 is TGTGCCAGCAGTGAGGGGGTGGGATACACCGGGGAGCTGTTTTTT. Translating it yields CASSEGVGYTGELFF.